This entry features one T cell receptor beta chain sequence. The entry originates in a study of blood T cell repertoires in COVID-19. For the study at large: Sites across the United States, Italy and Spain contributed samples from acute and convalescent COVID-19. PBMCs, B-cell-depleted T cells, or T cells provided the cDNA or gDNA that made up the material.

Per the authors' pipeline: Amplification of reference gene primers was used by the study to estimate nucleated cell counts. TCRdb keeps only in-frame clones here, not all; method: immunoSEQ multiplex PCR. V and J calls plus clone size are reproduced from that table; the DNA served to infer D and trimming. The data show about 210,000 clones, around 83% seen once. The V and J ends lost 2 bases and 5 bases, in that order; junction bases with no gene match: 9. Germline V CDR1 and CDR2: MDHEN, SYDVKM. The CDR3 contains 16 residues. Seattle participants joined during active infection and were tracked over time.

The chain is built from TRBV28 and TRBJ2-7; 10 bases line up with TRBD1. This clonotype was sampled from a woman in her 70s with COVID-19, enrolled during active disease. The sequenced sample was peripheral blood. Written as DNA, the CDR3 is TGTGCCAGCAGTTTAGCCGGGACAGGGGTTTCCCACGAGCAGTACTTC. Translated, it gives CASSLAGTGVSHEQYF.